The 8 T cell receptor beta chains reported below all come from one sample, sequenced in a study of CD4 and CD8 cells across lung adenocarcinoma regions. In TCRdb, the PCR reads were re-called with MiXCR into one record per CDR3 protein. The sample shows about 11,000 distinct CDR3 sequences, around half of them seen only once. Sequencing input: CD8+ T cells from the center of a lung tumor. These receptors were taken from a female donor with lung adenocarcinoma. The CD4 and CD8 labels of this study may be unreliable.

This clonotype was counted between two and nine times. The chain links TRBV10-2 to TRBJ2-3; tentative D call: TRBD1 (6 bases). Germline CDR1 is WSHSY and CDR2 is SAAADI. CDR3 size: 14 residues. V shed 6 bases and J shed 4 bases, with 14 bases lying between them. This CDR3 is CASSRVAGADTQYF. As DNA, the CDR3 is TGCGCCAGCAGCCGGGTGGCAGGGGCAGATACGCAGTATTTT.

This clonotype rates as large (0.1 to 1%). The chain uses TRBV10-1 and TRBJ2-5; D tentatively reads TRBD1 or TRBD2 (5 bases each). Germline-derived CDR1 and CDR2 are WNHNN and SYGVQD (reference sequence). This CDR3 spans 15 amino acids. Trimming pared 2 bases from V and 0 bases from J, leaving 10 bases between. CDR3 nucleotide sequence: TGCGCCAGCAGTGAGCTCCGGGGCAACCAAGAGACCCAGTACTTC. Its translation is CASSELRGNQETQYF.

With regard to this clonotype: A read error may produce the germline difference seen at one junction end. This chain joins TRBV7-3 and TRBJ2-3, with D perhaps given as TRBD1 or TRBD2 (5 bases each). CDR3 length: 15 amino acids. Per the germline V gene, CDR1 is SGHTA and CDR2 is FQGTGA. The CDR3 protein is CARSYGARNQETQYF. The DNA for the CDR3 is TGTGCCAGGAGCTACGGGGCCCGAAACCAAGAGACGCAGTATTTT.

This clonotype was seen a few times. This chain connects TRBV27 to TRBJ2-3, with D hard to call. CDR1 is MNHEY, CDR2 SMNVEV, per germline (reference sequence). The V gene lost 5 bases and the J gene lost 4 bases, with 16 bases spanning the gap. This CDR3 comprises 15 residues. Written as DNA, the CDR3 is TGTGCCAGCAGTCTCAACACCGGCCGGGCAGATACGCAGTATTTT. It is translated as CASSLNTGRADTQYF.

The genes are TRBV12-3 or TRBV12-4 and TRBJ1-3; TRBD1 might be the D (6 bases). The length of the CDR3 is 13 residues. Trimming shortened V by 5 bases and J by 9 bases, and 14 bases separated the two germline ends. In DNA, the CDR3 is TGTGCCAGCAGTACCACAGGGATAATCACCATATATTTT. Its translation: CASSTTGIITIYF.

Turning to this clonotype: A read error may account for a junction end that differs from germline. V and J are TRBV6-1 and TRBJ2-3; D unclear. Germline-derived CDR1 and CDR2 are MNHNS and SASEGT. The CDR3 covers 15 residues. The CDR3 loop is CASTMNMWPKNTQYF. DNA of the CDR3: TGTGCCAGCACTATGAACATGTGGCCCAAAAATACGCAGTACTTT.

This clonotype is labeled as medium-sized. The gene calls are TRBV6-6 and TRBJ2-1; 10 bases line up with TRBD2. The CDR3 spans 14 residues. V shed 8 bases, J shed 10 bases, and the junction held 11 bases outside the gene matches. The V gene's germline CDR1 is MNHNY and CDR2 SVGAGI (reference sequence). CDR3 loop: CASLAGTSVGEQFF. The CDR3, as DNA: TGTGCCAGCCTCGCCGGGACTAGCGTTGGGGAGCAGTTCTTC.

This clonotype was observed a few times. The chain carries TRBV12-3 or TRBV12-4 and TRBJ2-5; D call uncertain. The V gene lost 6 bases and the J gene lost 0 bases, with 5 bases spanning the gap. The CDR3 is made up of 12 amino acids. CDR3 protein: CASSPYQETQYF. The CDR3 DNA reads TGTGCCAGCAGCCCGTACCAAGAGACCCAGTACTTC.